This T cell receptor beta chain appears in the sequencing data of a study of CD8 T cells in acute hepatitis C reinfection (dated by TCRdb to 2020 to 2023). In terms of the full investigation: This study examined the TCRbeta repertoire of CD8+ T cells that recognize the HCV NS3-1073 epitope, both during acute infection and after viral clearance. A handful of spontaneous resolvers provided paired acute and follow-up samples. Broader findings and caveats from the paper: CDR3 sequences shared with other epitopes were rarely observed, and exact matching may have been limited by differing sequencing approaches. Around 14 public clonotypes were found regardless of outcome; one public clonotype used V04-02/J02-02. Preferential use of the TRBV04 and TRBV06 gene families was observed in all groups, and this preferential usage was not explained by overrepresentation in the naive pool. Diversity in the NS3-1073 specific repertoires was high, and no significant differences in diversity emerged among acute resolver, follow-up resolver and acute chronic samples. Only the TCRbeta chain was sequenced in bulk, so alphabeta pairing of public clonotypes could not be determined. Chronically infected subjects had no follow-up repertoires because NS3-1073 specific cells were too rare to sort.

Reading the label with the study, this specimen's time point is: naive CD8 control sorted from an acute-time-point sample. Enrolled in the Montreal Hepatitis C Cohort (HEPCO) in Canada, the donors were people who inject drugs, and these donors were followed every 3 months. Acute primary HCV infection was defined as a positive HCV RNA or antibody test that came after a negative test within the prior 24 weeks. Surface staining used CD3, CD8 and CD45RO antibodies, with an aqua fixable dye to exclude dead cells. The cohort comprised several spontaneous resolvers, defined by HCV RNA clearance within 24 weeks. From thawed, previously cryostored peripheral blood mononuclear cells, CD8+ T cells were purified through negative selection performed by means of the MACS CD8+ T cell Isolation Kit. Sorting of the cells was done on a BD FACSAria II cell sorter. CDR3 length: 16 amino acids, cysteine to phenylalanine. Only the CDR3 portion is preserved as DNA: 48 bases, with reading frame beginning at the first base. The junction carries 14 bases between V and J, which are trimmed by 2 bases and 0 bases respectively. Looking up the germline V gene yields CDR1 SGHDN and CDR2 FVKESK.

Genomic DNA was extracted from FACS-sorted cells, and TCRbeta chains were sequenced through the commercial immunoSEQ service. In the authors' own workflow: ImmunoSEQ Analyzer software v3.0 and R v3.5.1 were the tools used to analyze the repertoire data. Sequences containing stop codons or out-of-frame rearrangements were removed, so only productive rearrangements were analyzed. The sequencing provider supplied the Simpson diversity, Shannon entropy, CDR3 length and nucleotide addition metrics. Clonotypes were grouped by frequency into dominant, sub-dominant, low or lowest abundance categories, and clonotypes below 0.1% were left out of most analyses. A CDR3 amino acid clonotype was called public when found in at least two subjects at a cumulative frequency of at least 0.5%. The table comes from immuneACCESS by way of TCRdb, which keeps in-frame sequences with V and J called. Part of the clones is missing from these tables; in studies checked, under half for an unresolved V gene and the rest for unknown reasons. The DNA gave D and trimming, while V, J and clone size come from that table. The sample table records about 38,000 clones; approximately 83% of these occur just once. Of the sample, 9.5% to 13% falls within the top ten clones.

Notes on this clone: The antigen this receptor binds is unknown. Per-base qualities were not stored, and no clone one base away is much larger.

The TCR comes from a young woman who spontaneously cleared hepatitis C infection. This receptor chain uses TRBV14 and TRBJ2-7; no D gene can be assigned with confidence. Sequenced material: naive CD8+ T cells from PBMCs. The meaning of the sample's cell subset or site label: sorted total naive CD45RO-negative CD8+ T cells. The CDR3 here reads CASSQRSVLGSYEQYF. DNA sequence: TGTGCCAGCAGCCAACGATCGGTCCTGGGCTCCTACGAGCAGTACTTC.